The clone carrying this T cell receptor beta chain was seen a few times. This entry belongs to a study of cytomegalovirus exposure and HLA in healthy donors. It was with 60 Vbeta and 13 Jbeta primers that the PCR ran. The protocol was immunoSEQ multiplex PCR, while the TCRdb copy is restricted to in-frame clones and leaves out a portion. The data contain about 110,000 clones, 50% to 70% of them singletons. This CDR3 region has 14 residues. V lost 5 bases and J 8 bases, leaving 18 bases between the germline ends. The germline V gene encodes CDR1 MNHEY and CDR2 SMNVEV (reference sequence). Sequencing was performed on PBMCs. V is TRBV27 and J is TRBJ1-2; a possible D gene is TRBD1 (6 bases). This receptor was taken from a man aged 25 to 40 in good health and CMV-seropositive. The DNA of the CDR3 is TGTGCCAGCAGTAAGGGACAAGGCCCGCAAGGCTACACCTTC. Translating gives CASSKGQGPQGYTF.